This entry lists 23 T cell receptor beta chains sequenced from one sample in a study of cytomegalovirus exposure and HLA in healthy donors. Primers for the PCR totalled 60 Vbeta and 13 Jbeta. Sequenced by immunoSEQ multiplex PCR; TCRdb stores in-frame clones only, minus some. The table lists under 200,000 clones, around nine tenths of them singletons, with 0.7% to 1% in the top ten. Sequencing used PBMCs. The source is a woman aged 25 to 39 in good health and CMV-seronegative.

In its sample, this clone was seen once. The gene calls are TRBV28 and TRBJ2-2; TRBD2 aligns across 13 bases. Losses at the gene ends were 3 bases for V and 1 base for J; bases not matched to a gene: 11. Germline lookup yields CDR1 MDHEN and CDR2 SYDVKM. The length of the CDR3 is 20 residues. CDR3 region: CASSFGFLWTSGGNTGELFF. CDR3 coding DNA: TGTGCCAGCAGTTTTGGGTTTTTGTGGACTAGCGGGGGGAACACCGGGGAGCTGTTTTTT. Looking up the rest from reference TRBV28 and TRBJ2-2 gives the full variable domain: DVKVTQSSRYLVKRTGEKVFLECVQDMDHENMFWYRQDPGLGLRLIYFSYDVKMKEKGDIPEGYSVSREKKERFSLILESASTNQTSMYLCASSFGFLWTSGGNTGELFFGEGSRLTVL.

V usage is TRBV27 and J usage is TRBJ2-2; 8 positions match TRBD2. Germline assignment: CDR1 MNHEY and CDR2 SMNVEV (reference sequence). J was trimmed by 8 bases and V by 4 bases; bases with no gene match: 12. This CDR3 region has 16 residues. This CDR3 reads CASSWSGSLNLGELFF. The DNA for the CDR3 is TGTGCCAGCAGTTGGAGCGGGAGCCTGAATTTGGGGGAGCTGTTTTTT.

The gene calls are TRBV6-5 and TRBJ2-2, with 9 bases fitting TRBD1. Germline V lookup: CDR1 MNHEY, CDR2 SVGAGI. The length of the CDR3 is 15 residues. V shed 5 bases and J 5 bases; nucleotides not matched to a gene: 6. The CDR3 nucleotides are TGTGCCAGCAGTCTCACAGGGGGCGGGACCGGGGAGCTGTTTTTT. Translated: CASSLTGGGTGELFF.

The chain recombines TRBV7-3 with TRBJ1-6, with TRBD1 as a possible D gene (5 bases). The length of the CDR3 is 13 residues. Germline CDR1 reads SGHTA; CDR2 reads FQGTGA. With 5 bases removed from V and 7 bases from J, the gap between germline ends came to 9 bases. CDR3 bases: TGTGCCAGCAGCCGAAGGGGCAATTCACCCCTCCACTTT. Its translation: CASSRRGNSPLHF. The complete variable domain, with remaining parts taken from reference TRBV7-3 and TRBJ1-6, reads GAGVSQTPSNKVTEKGKYVELRCDPISGHTALYWYRQSLGQGPEFLIYFQGTGAADDSGLPNDRFFAVRPEGSVSTLKIQRTERGDSAVYLCASSRRGNSPLHFGNGTRLTVT.

This chain connects TRBV5-1 to TRBJ2-2; D perhaps matches TRBD2 (7 bases). Per the germline V gene, CDR1 is SGHRS and CDR2 is YFSETQ. Between the trimmed V and J ends, which lost 2 bases and 5 bases, there was a span of 19 bases. The CDR3 spans 17 residues. In DNA, the CDR3 is TGCGCCAGCAGCTTTGGGGGGGCGCGGAGAGGGACCGGGGAGCTGTTTTTT. Protein: CASSFGGARRGTGELFF.

V is TRBV12-5 and J is TRBJ2-1, with 7 nucleotides matching TRBD1. Trimming took 5 bases from V and 6 from J; bases not matched to a gene: 7. The CDR3 covers 14 residues. Germline V gene data show CDR1 as LGHNT and CDR2 as FRNRAP. CDR3 bases: TGTGCTAGTGGTACCGGGACAGCAATCAATGAGCAGTTCTTC. Amino acid sequence: CASGTGTAINEQFF. Drawing the rest from reference TRBV12-5 and TRBJ2-1, the complete variable domain is DARVTQTPRHKVTEMGQEVTMRCQPILGHNTVFWYRQTMMQGLELLAYFRNRAPLDDSGMPKDRFSAEMPDATLATLKIQPSEPRDSAVYFCASGTGTAINEQFFGPGTRLTVL.

V is TRBV6-5 and J is TRBJ2-1; 10 nucleotides align to TRBD2. V lost 6 bases to trimming and J lost 15 bases; unmatched junction nucleotides: 8. The CDR3 is made up of 12 amino acids. Germline V gene lookup returns CDR1 MNHEY and CDR2 SVGAGI. CDR3 coding DNA: TGTGCCAGCAGCCAATCTAGCGGGAGTTTGTTCTTC. It translates to CASSQSSGSLFF.

V gene TRBV27 combines with J gene TRBJ2-3, with D tentatively TRBD2 (6 bases). This CDR3 spans 14 amino acids. Germline V gene sequence: CDR1 MNHEY, CDR2 SMNVEV (reference sequence). Trimming removed 7 bases from V and 2 bases from J, with 13 bases in between. The CDR3 loop reads CASTGAGYTDTQYF. CDR3 bases: TGTGCCAGCACAGGAGCGGGCTACACAGATACGCAGTATTTT.

The chain recombines TRBV6-1 with TRBJ2-7; 7 bases are shared with TRBD2. The V segment lost 10 bases and the J segment 2 bases; nucleotides outside the gene matches: 8. The CDR3 contains 13 residues. The germline CDR1 and CDR2 sequences are MNHNS and SASEGT. The CDR3 nucleotides read TGTGCCATCCCTGGGGGGGTCCCCTACGAGCAGTACTTC. Translating gives CAIPGGVPYEQYF.

The gene calls are TRBV28 and TRBJ1-1; no clear D. CDR1 is MDHEN, CDR2 SYDVKM, per germline. This CDR3 spans 15 amino acids. V lost 6 bases and J 0 bases, leaving 14 bases between the germline ends. In nucleotides, the CDR3 is TGTGCCAGCAGAAAACCGGGTCGCATGAACACTGAAGCTTTCTTT. Amino acid sequence: CASRKPGRMNTEAFF.

The CDR3: CASSQGATGFDTQYF. The CDR3 DNA reads TGCGCCAGCAGCCAAGGCGCTACCGGTTTCGATACGCAGTATTTT. The chain carries TRBV4-1 and TRBJ2-3; no firm D call. Trimming removed 1 base at V and 6 bases at J, with 14 bases between. The CDR3 loop spans 15 amino acids. Germline CDR1 reads MGHRA; CDR2 reads YSYEKL.

The chain recombines TRBV7-3 with TRBJ2-1; D is possibly TRBD1 (5 bases). The CDR3 runs to 17 residues. Trimming took 0 bases from V and 7 from J, leaving 19 bases between them. Germline CDR1 SGHTA, CDR2 FQGTGA. CDR3 nucleotides: TGTGCCAGCAGCTTAACACTAACAGGTCGCGGAAGGAATGAGCAGTTCTTC. Translation gives CASSLTLTGRGRNEQFF. The whole variable domain, remainder taken from reference TRBV7-3 and TRBJ2-1, is GAGVSQTPSNKVTEKGKYVELRCDPISGHTALYWYRQSLGQGPEFLIYFQGTGAADDSGLPNDRFFAVRPEGSVSTLKIQRTERGDSAVYLCASSLTLTGRGRNEQFFGPGTRLTVL.

The chain employs TRBV10-3 and TRBJ2-1, with 9 bases lining up with TRBD2. V lost 0 bases, J lost 6 bases, and 6 bases stayed unmatched. The CDR3 sequence is 16 residues long. Germline V gene lookup returns CDR1 ENHRY and CDR2 SYGVKD. The CDR3 DNA sequence: TGTGCCATCAGTGAGTCGAGTAGCGGGGGATCCAATGAGCAGTTCTTC. Protein: CAISESSSGGSNEQFF.

The chain couples TRBV27 to TRBJ2-7; D is unclear. Germline CDR1 reads MNHEY; CDR2 reads SMNVEV (reference sequence). Trimming stripped 6 bases from V and 5 bases from J, with 14 bases between. The CDR3 runs to 13 residues. The CDR3 DNA follows: TGTGCCAGCAGCCCCGGAGAAGGTCACGAGCAGTACTTC. Residues: CASSPGEGHEQYF.

A word on this clone: Different DNA sequences within this sample yield the same CDR3. V gene TRBV5-6 combines with J gene TRBJ2-7; 7 nucleotides align to TRBD1. The germline gives CDR1 SGHDT, CDR2 YYEEEE. Trimming removed 4 bases from V and 0 bases from J; junction bases left unmatched: 10. The CDR3 totals 16 residues. CDR3 amino acids: CASSAVPGQSSYEQYF. The CDR3 coding sequence is TGTGCCAGCAGCGCAGTGCCGGGACAGAGCTCCTACGAGCAGTACTTC. Looking up the rest from reference TRBV5-6 and TRBJ2-7 gives the full variable domain: DAGVTQSPTHLIKTRGQQVTLRCSPKSGHDTVSWYQQALGQGPQFIFQYYEEEERQRGNFPDRFSGHQFPNYSSELNVNALLLGDSALYLCASSAVPGQSSYEQYFGPGTRLTVT.

V usage is TRBV6-1 and J usage is TRBJ1-2; a weak D match, TRBD1 (6 bases). This CDR3 has 14 residues. Trimming pared 5 bases from V and 1 base from J, leaving 11 bases between. Germline CDR1 reads MNHNS; CDR2 reads SASEGT. This CDR3 is CASSLQGFNYGYTF. Here the CDR3 DNA reads TGTGCCAGCAGTCTACAGGGTTTTAACTATGGCTACACCTTC.

The chain recombines TRBV27 with TRBJ2-5, with D possibly TRBD1 on 6 matching bases. Germline CDR1 is MNHEY and CDR2 is SMNVEV (reference sequence). The CDR3 length is 15 residues. Trimming pared 6 bases from V and 0 bases from J, leaving 14 bases between. The CDR3 reads CASSHWGPNQETQYF. For the CDR3, the DNA is TGTGCCAGCAGCCACTGGGGGCCAAACCAAGAGACCCAGTACTTC.

The rearrangement uses TRBV6-5 and TRBJ2-5, with TRBD2 matching 13 bases. This CDR3 has 15 amino acids. V lost 10 bases to trimming and J lost 3 bases; unmatched junction nucleotides: 8. Germline assignment: CDR1 MNHEY and CDR2 SVGAGI. CDR3 nucleotides: TGTGCCACTAGGTTCGGGACTAGCGGGGAAGAGACCCAGTACTTC. Translated: CATRFGTSGEETQYF.

The V call is TRBV28, the J call TRBJ2-2; 11 bases fit TRBD2. The length of the CDR3 is 18 residues. Germline V gene sequence: CDR1 MDHEN, CDR2 SYDVKM. Trimming removed 4 bases from V and 6 bases from J; junction bases left unmatched: 13. For the CDR3, the DNA is TGTGCCAGCAGTTCATTAACTAGCGGGAGAAGGTCAGCCGGGGAGCTGTTTTTT. This encodes CASSSLTSGRRSAGELFF.

The V call is TRBV27, the J call TRBJ1-5, with D possibly TRBD1 on 5 matching bases. V lost 5 bases to trimming and J lost 6 bases, with 14 bases between them. Germline assignment: CDR1 MNHEY and CDR2 SMNVEV (reference sequence). This CDR3 contains 14 residues. For the CDR3, the DNA is TGTGCCAGCAGTGTAGGAGTTAGGGGTCAGCCCCAGCATTTT. This sequence encodes CASSVGVRGQPQHF.

This chain joins TRBV9 and TRBJ2-5, with a weak D call TRBD1 (6 bases). The better agreement between TRBJ2-7 and the DNA end casts doubt on the J call. The CDR3 runs 17 residues. CDR1 SGDLS and CDR2 YYNGEE come from the germline V gene. The CDR3 here is CASSPEYRDIYSYEQYF. The CDR3 DNA follows: TGTGCCAGCAGCCCCGAGTACCGGGACATATACTCCTACGAGCAGTACTTC.

The chain joins TRBV7-2 to TRBJ1-5; tentative D call: TRBD1 (6 bases). From germline, CDR1 is SGHTA and CDR2 FQGNSA. V was cut by 5 bases and J by 4 bases, with 15 bases left in between. This CDR3 region has 15 residues. CDR3 loop: CASSLWTDPNQPQHF. Here the CDR3 DNA reads TGTGCCAGCAGCCTCTGGACAGATCCGAATCAGCCCCAGCATTTT.

This clone was seen a few times. This rearrangement joins TRBV7-2 to TRBJ1-2; 9 positions agree with TRBD1. The CDR3 is 14 amino acids. CDR1 SGHTA and CDR2 FQGNSA come from the germline V gene. V was pared by 1 base and J by 8 bases, with 5 bases of the junction left unmatched. The CDR3 reads CASSLVGQGSGYTF. The DNA for the CDR3 is TGTGCCAGCAGCTTAGTGGGACAGGGAAGCGGCTACACCTTC.